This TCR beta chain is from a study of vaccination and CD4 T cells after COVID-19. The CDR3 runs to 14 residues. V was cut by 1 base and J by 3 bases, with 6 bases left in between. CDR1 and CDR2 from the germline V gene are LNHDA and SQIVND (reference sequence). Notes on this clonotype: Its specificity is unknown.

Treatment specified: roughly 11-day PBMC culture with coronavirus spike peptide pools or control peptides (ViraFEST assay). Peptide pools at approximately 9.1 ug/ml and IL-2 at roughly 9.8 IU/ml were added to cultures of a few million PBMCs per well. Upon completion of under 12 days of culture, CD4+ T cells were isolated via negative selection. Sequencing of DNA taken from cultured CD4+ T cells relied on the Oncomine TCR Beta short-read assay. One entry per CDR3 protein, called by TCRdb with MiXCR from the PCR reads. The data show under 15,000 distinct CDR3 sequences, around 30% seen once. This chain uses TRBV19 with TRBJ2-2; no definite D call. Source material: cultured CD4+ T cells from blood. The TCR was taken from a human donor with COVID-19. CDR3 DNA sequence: TGTGCCAGTAGTATAGCCACTGACACCGGGGAGCTGTTTTTT. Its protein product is CASSIATDTGELFF.